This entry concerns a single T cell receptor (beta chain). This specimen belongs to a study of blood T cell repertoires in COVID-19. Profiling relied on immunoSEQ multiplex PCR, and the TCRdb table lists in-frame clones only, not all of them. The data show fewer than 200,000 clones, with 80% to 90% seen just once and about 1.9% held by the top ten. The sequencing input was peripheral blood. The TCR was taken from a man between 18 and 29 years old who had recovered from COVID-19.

CDR3 DNA sequence: TGTGCCAGCAGCCAAAAGACTAGCGTATACAATGAGCAGTTCTTC. Translating gives CASSQKTSVYNEQFF. The chain has TRBV14 and TRBJ2-1; TRBD2 aligns across 8 bases. There are 15 residues in the CDR3. Looked up from germline, CDR1 is SGHDN and CDR2 is FVKESK. With 2 bases clipped from V and 4 bases from J, the junction kept 4 bases outside the gene matches.